The 30 T cell receptor beta chains presented below share a single source sample, sequenced in a study of shared T cell receptors in the human thymus. Using immunoSEQ multiplex PCR, the repertoire was profiled, and TCRdb retains in-frame clones only, with some absent. The data hold 700,000 to 750,000 clones, with 80% to 90% observed a single time. The sample was also reused in another study, on human thymus T cells.

Input material: thymocytes. The source of these receptors is a girl under three years old with a congenital heart defect.

The V and J genes are TRBV5-6 and TRBJ2-3; D not certain. CDR1 is SGHDT, CDR2 YYEEEE, per germline. CDR3 length: 13 amino acids. V was pared by 1 base and J by 4 bases, with 7 bases between. CDR3: CASSLRLPDTQYF. The DNA of the CDR3 is TGTGCCAGCAGCTTGAGACTCCCAGATACGCAGTATTTT.

The V and J genes are TRBV7-2 and TRBJ2-7; weak D call: TRBD2 (5 bases). The CDR3 is made up of 16 amino acids. The germline V gene has CDR1 SGHTA and CDR2 FQGNSA. Trimming removed 6 bases from V and 3 bases from J, with 21 bases in between. The CDR3 region has the DNA TGTGCCAGCAGGGGAACGGTTTCGGAGGTCGGCTACGAGCAGTACTTC. Protein: CASRGTVSEVGYEQYF.

V and J are TRBV28 and TRBJ1-1, with D maybe TRBD1 (6 bases). Trimming took 6 bases from V and 5 from J, leaving 16 bases between them. CDR3 size: 14 residues. From germline, CDR1 is MDHEN and CDR2 SYDVKM. The CDR3 sequence is CASSPTGGRTEAFF. The CDR3 nucleotides read TGTGCCAGCAGCCCGACAGGTGGAAGAACTGAAGCTTTCTTT.

J is TRBJ2-3 and V is TRBV6-4, with a tentative D call TRBD2 (5 bases). Per germline, CDR1 MRHNA and CDR2 SNTAGT. Trimming stripped 2 bases from V and 0 bases from J, with 18 bases between. The CDR3 covers 18 residues. The DNA of the CDR3 is TGTGCCAGCAGTGACCGCTGGAGGACCCCCCTTAGCACAGATACGCAGTATTTT. This encodes CASSDRWRTPLSTDTQYF.

This chain joins TRBV27 and TRBJ2-1; 8 bases line up with TRBD1. This CDR3 comprises 14 residues. CDR1 and CDR2 (germline): MNHEY, SMNVEV (reference sequence). V was clipped by 10 bases and J by 3 bases; unmatched bases: 8. The CDR3 DNA reads TGTGCCACCACCGGGACAGGAGGCTACAATGAGCAGTTCTTC. Amino acids: CATTGTGGYNEQFF.

This chain links TRBV12-5 with TRBJ1-6, with D maybe TRBD1 (6 bases). This CDR3 has 18 amino acids. Trimming left V 6 bases short and J 10 bases short, with 28 bases between. Germline CDR1 is LGHNT and CDR2 is FRNRAP. The CDR3 loop is CASGQKESRDIGCSPLHF. As DNA, the CDR3 is TGTGCTAGTGGACAGAAAGAGAGCCGGGACATTGGGTGCTCACCCCTCCACTTT.

This chain joins TRBV6-4 and TRBJ2-3, with 15 bases identical to TRBD2. Germline assignment: CDR1 MRHNA and CDR2 SNTAGT. Trimming at V came to 3 bases and at J to 1 base, leaving 5 bases not matched to a gene. The length of the CDR3 is 18 residues. The chain's CDR3 is CASSEEGLAGGGTDTQYF. CDR3 in DNA: TGTGCCAGCAGTGAAGAGGGACTAGCGGGGGGAGGCACAGATACGCAGTATTTT.

This chain connects TRBV6-1 to TRBJ2-1; 12 positions match TRBD2. Germline CDR1 MNHNS, CDR2 SASEGT. The CDR3 loop spans 17 amino acids. V lost 4 bases to trimming and J lost 5 bases; unmatched junction nucleotides: 9. This chain's CDR3 is CASSAIRLAGEDNEQFF. The CDR3 DNA sequence: TGTGCCAGCAGTGCGATAAGACTAGCGGGGGAGGACAATGAGCAGTTCTTC.

The chain joins TRBV5-1 to TRBJ2-7, with 10 bases identical to TRBD2. The CDR3 spans 14 residues. Germline trimming cut 0 bases from V and 3 bases from J; bases unmatched to any gene: 0. CDR1 is SGHRS, CDR2 YFSETQ, per germline. This chain's CDR3 is CASSLERGGYEQYF. The CDR3 DNA sequence: TGCGCCAGCAGCTTGGAGCGGGGGGGCTACGAGCAGTACTTC.

The V and J genes are TRBV4-3 and TRBJ1-1; D is ambiguous. Trimming took off 1 base at V and 4 bases at J, with 10 bases between the two ends. CDR3 length: 14 residues. Germline V CDR1 and CDR2: LGHNA, YSLEER. Here the CDR3 reads CASSQVTGATEAFF. Written as DNA, the CDR3 is TGCGCCAGCAGCCAAGTAACGGGTGCCACTGAAGCTTTCTTT.

The table lists this clone with a few counts. The rearrangement uses TRBV28 and TRBJ1-2; D is possibly TRBD1 (5 bases). The V end lost 3 bases, the J end lost 4 bases, and 9 bases lay between the germline ends. The CDR3 spans 13 residues. Looked up from germline, CDR1 is MDHEN and CDR2 is SYDVKM. This CDR3 reads CASSFAGSYGYTF. CDR3 DNA sequence: TGTGCCAGCAGTTTTGCAGGGTCCTATGGCTACACCTTC.

The chain has TRBV6-4 and TRBJ1-5; a weak D match, TRBD1 (6 bases). CDR1 and CDR2 (germline): MRHNA, SNTAGT. The CDR3 is made up of 18 amino acids. The germline V and J ends were trimmed by 7 bases and 2 bases, with 24 bases remaining between them. DNA of the CDR3: TGTGCCAGCAAGTTCCGGGACACACGTCGTGAGGGCAATCAGCCCCAGCATTTT. Translation: CASKFRDTRREGNQPQHF.

This clone was counted once. This sequence joins TRBV28 and TRBJ2-7, with 10 positions matching TRBD1. The V gene end was trimmed by 6 bases and the J gene end by 7 bases; junction bases not matched to a gene: 15. The CDR3 contains 16 residues. Germline V lookup: CDR1 MDHEN, CDR2 SYDVKM. CDR3 amino acids: CASRENSGTGAREQYF. The DNA of the CDR3 is TGTGCCAGCAGGGAGAACTCCGGGACAGGGGCACGAGAGCAGTACTTC.

V and J are TRBV7-6 and TRBJ2-7, with D possibly TRBD2 on 7 matching bases. Trimming stripped 3 bases from V and 6 bases from J, with 18 bases between. There are 15 residues in the CDR3. The germline V gene has CDR1 SGHVS and CDR2 FNYEAQ. Here the CDR3 reads CASSFRGGGVGEQYF. The CDR3, as DNA: TGTGCCAGCAGCTTTAGGGGGGGCGGTGTGGGCGAGCAGTACTTC.

This chain links TRBV15 with TRBJ2-5; 8 bases are a match to TRBD2. With V trimmed by 2 bases and J by 8 bases, 4 bases remained unmatched. CDR3 length equals 13 residues. CDR1 and CDR2 from the germline V gene are LNHNV and YYDKDF (reference sequence). CDR3 residues: CATSRNSGATQYF. As DNA, the CDR3 is TGTGCCACCAGCAGAAATAGCGGGGCAACCCAGTACTTC.

The chain combines TRBV9 with TRBJ1-3; D gene unclear. The ends were cut back, 4 bases at V and 2 bases at J, with 25 bases in the middle. The V gene's germline CDR1 is SGDLS and CDR2 YYNGEE. The CDR3 has 19 amino acids. The chain's CDR3 is CASSSRPLVEAAPGNTIYF. The CDR3 DNA follows: TGTGCCAGCAGCTCCCGACCCTTGGTGGAGGCCGCTCCTGGAAACACCATATATTTT.

This clone was observed a handful of times. This sequence joins TRBV25-1 and TRBJ2-1; TRBD1 matches 7 bases. The CDR3 has 17 residues. V trimming: 3 bases; J trimming: 9 bases; junction bases outside the gene matches: 17. Germline V gene data show CDR1 as MGHDK and CDR2 as SYGVNS. The CDR3, as DNA: TGTGCCAGCAGTGATGCTAGGGGGCGACCGCCGTTGGGTGAGCAGTTCTTC. Translation: CASSDARGRPPLGEQFF. Full variable domain (outside the CDR3, taken from reference TRBV25-1 and TRBJ2-1): EADIYQTPRYLVIGTGKKITLECSQTMGHDKMYWYQQDPGMELHLIHYSYGVNSTEKGDLSSESTVSRIRTEHFPLTLESARPSHTSQYLCASSDARGRPPLGEQFFGPGTRLTVL.

V gene TRBV5-6 combines with J gene TRBJ1-1; no firm D call. CDR1 and CDR2 from the germline V gene are SGHDT and YYEEEE. CDR3 size: 13 residues. The V end was cut by 4 bases, the J end by 1 base, with 8 bases between. Here the CDR3 DNA reads TGTGCCAGCAGCCTACAGAGGAACACTGAAGCTTTCTTT. Protein: CASSLQRNTEAFF. Based on the CDR3 plus reference TRBV5-6 and TRBJ1-1, the full variable domain is DAGVTQSPTHLIKTRGQQVTLRCSPKSGHDTVSWYQQALGQGPQFIFQYYEEEERQRGNFPDRFSGHQFPNYSSELNVNALLLGDSALYLCASSLQRNTEAFFGQGTRLTVV.

The chain has TRBV27 and TRBJ2-7; maybe TRBD2 (7 bases). The CDR3 length is 17 residues. Germline V gene sequence: CDR1 MNHEY, CDR2 SMNVEV (reference sequence). V lost 1 base, J lost 7 bases, and 23 bases lay in between. In DNA, the CDR3 is TGTGCCAGCAGTTTATTAGGGGGGGGCCGTCTTTCCCGAGAGCAGTACTTC. As protein: CASSLLGGGRLSREQYF.

This clone occurred once. V usage is TRBV27 and J usage is TRBJ2-1, with D perhaps matching TRBD2 (7 bases). The CDR3 is made up of 15 amino acids. V was shortened by 5 bases and J by 4 bases, with 15 bases between the two germline ends. The germline V gene has CDR1 MNHEY and CDR2 SMNVEV (reference sequence). The CDR3 loop reads CASSVLRGGYNEQFF. CDR3 nucleotides: TGTGCCAGCAGTGTCCTAAGGGGGGGTTACAATGAGCAGTTCTTC.

DNA of the CDR3: TGTGCCAGCAGCTTTAACCTAGCGGGGGGCGAAGAGACCCAGTACTTC. It specifies CASSFNLAGGEETQYF. J is TRBJ2-5 and V is TRBV5-6, with 11 bases lining up with TRBD2. This CDR3 region has 16 residues. Germline CDR1 and CDR2: SGHDT and YYEEEE. V lost 2 bases and J lost 3; bases outside the gene matches: 6.

The V gene is TRBV4-1, the J gene TRBJ2-3; a weak D match, TRBD2 (6 bases). In germline, CDR1 is MGHRA, CDR2 YSYEKL. This CDR3 has 18 amino acids. V lost 8 bases, J lost 0 bases, and 24 bases lay in between. The DNA for the CDR3 is TGCGCCAGCGCATTTACTAGCAGAACCCCTACTAGCACAGATACGCAGTATTTT. It yields the protein CASAFTSRTPTSTDTQYF.

The chain links TRBV7-6 to TRBJ2-6; 10 bases map to TRBD1. CDR3 length: 19 amino acids. Unmatched junction bases numbered 10, after V lost 1 base and J lost 4 bases. Germline V CDR1 and CDR2: SGHVS, FNYEAQ. The CDR3 loop is CASSLGMGTGASGANVLTF. The CDR3 DNA reads TGTGCCAGCAGCTTAGGGATGGGGACAGGGGCTTCCGGGGCCAACGTCCTGACTTTC.

V usage is TRBV5-1 and J usage is TRBJ1-6; D perhaps matches TRBD1 (5 bases). The CDR3 has 15 residues. Germline CDR1 SGHRS, CDR2 YFSETQ. V dropped 1 base and J dropped 14 bases, with 19 bases sitting between them. In DNA, the CDR3 is TGCGCCAGCAGCTTGCACCGGGACGGCGGGGGGACCCTCCACTTT. Translated: CASSLHRDGGGTLHF.

The CDR3 sequence is CASSYRGWATEAFF. The CDR3 nucleotides read TGTGCCAGCAGTTACCGGGGTTGGGCCACTGAAGCTTTCTTT. The chain employs TRBV2 and TRBJ1-1, with D unresolved. This CDR3 contains 14 residues. Germline CDR1 is SNHLY and CDR2 is FYNNEI. Trimming left V 5 bases short and J 4 bases short, with 14 bases between.

This chain uses TRBV19 with TRBJ2-2; 7 bases map to TRBD2. The CDR3 sequence is 18 residues long. J lost 7 bases, V lost 3 bases, and 17 bases had no gene match. In germline, CDR1 is LNHDA, CDR2 SQIVND (reference sequence). The CDR3 region has the DNA TGTGCCAGTAGTATCAGGATACGGGGAGGGGAGGAAGGCGGGGAGCTGTTTTTT. Translating gives CASSIRIRGGEEGGELFF.

CDR3 coding DNA: TGCGCCAGCAGTGAGCAGAAGGTGAGGAAGGGGTACACTGAAGCTTTCTTT. Amino acid sequence: CASSEQKVRKGYTEAFF. The rearrangement uses TRBV10-2 and TRBJ1-1; tentative D call: TRBD1 (5 bases). V shed 2 bases and J shed 3 bases, with 19 bases lying between them. Germline V gene data show CDR1 as WSHSY and CDR2 as SAAADI. There are 17 residues in the CDR3.

J is TRBJ2-5 and V is TRBV30; weak D call: TRBD2 (5 bases). Trimming left V 0 bases short and J 14 bases short, with 16 bases between. CDR1 is GTSNPN, CDR2 SVGIG, per germline (reference sequence). The length of the CDR3 is 12 residues. DNA for the CDR3: TGTGCCTGGAGTGTAGGGCGGACTCCCAAATACTTC. Residues: CAWSVGRTPKYF. Drawing the rest from reference TRBV30 and TRBJ2-5, the complete variable domain is SQTIHQWPATLVQPVGSPLSLECTVEGTSNPNLYWYRQAAGRGLQLLFYSVGIGQISSEVPQNLSASRPQDRQFILSSKKLLLSDSGFYLCAWSVGRTPKYFGPGTRLLVL.

The chain links TRBV19 to TRBJ1-1; tentatively, D is TRBD1 (5 bases). This CDR3 is built from 16 residues. Deletions cut 3 bases from V and 0 bases from J, with 14 bases between. In germline, CDR1 is LNHDA, CDR2 SQIVND (reference sequence). The CDR3 DNA sequence: TGTGCCAGTAGTATTAAAGACAGTCCCATGAACACTGAAGCTTTCTTT. Amino acid sequence: CASSIKDSPMNTEAFF.

V is TRBV29-1 and J is TRBJ1-2; a weak D match, TRBD1 (6 bases). The CDR3 is made up of 14 amino acids. Trimming stripped 3 bases from V and 7 bases from J, with 18 bases between. From germline, CDR1 is SQVTM and CDR2 ANQGSEA. The CDR3, as DNA: TGCAGCGTTGACTGGACAGCCTCTAGGGGTGGCTACACCTTC. It codes for CSVDWTASRGGYTF. Variable domain in full (rest from reference TRBV29-1 and TRBJ1-2): SAVISQKPSRDICQRGTSLTIQCQVDSQVTMMFWYRQQPGQSLTLIATANQGSEATYESGFVIDKFPISRPNLTFSTLTVSNMSPEDSSIYLCSVDWTASRGGYTFGSGTRLTVV.